These 9 T cell receptor beta chains share one sample of origin, sequenced in a study of T cells in Graves' hyperthyroidism and ophthalmopathy. Using RNA transcripts as the source, TCR beta CDR3 regions were amplified. Using the HTBI primer set, a first-round RT-PCR was run on the TCR CDR3. Via MiXCR, TCRdb re-called the multiplex PCR reads, giving one row per CDR3 protein. The sample has roughly 510,000 distinct CDR3 sequences, approximately 49% seen once. Sequencing was done on a sample of peripheral blood or thyroid tissue (not recorded which). All receptors derive from an adult woman with Graves' disease, either hyperthyroidism or ophthalmopathy (not recorded which).

This clonotype has a handful of counts. The chain couples TRBV30 to TRBJ1-5; 7 positions agree with TRBD1. Trimming took 2 bases from V and 4 from J; bases not matched to a gene: 5. In germline, CDR1 is GTSNPN, CDR2 SVGIG (reference sequence). The CDR3 is 14 residues long. The DNA of the CDR3 is TGTGCCTGGAGTAAGGGACAGAATAATCAGCCCCAGCATTTT. Translation: CAWSKGQNNQPQHF.

The chain links TRBV15 to TRBJ2-2; unclear D gene. The germline CDR1 and CDR2 sequences are LNHNV and YYDKDF (reference sequence). Between the trimmed V and J ends, which lost 5 bases and 6 bases, there was a span of 10 bases. The length of the CDR3 is 13 residues. The CDR3 bases are TGTGCCACCAGCCTGATACCGCCCGGGGAGCTGTTTTTT. Its translation is CATSLIPPGELFF.

This chain links TRBV15 with TRBJ1-4, with a weak D call TRBD1 (6 bases). From germline, CDR1 is LNHNV and CDR2 YYDKDF (reference sequence). The CDR3 covers 16 residues. Trimming pared 4 bases from V and 7 bases from J, leaving 19 bases between. The CDR3 region has the DNA TGTGCCACCAGCACCTCCTCGGCAGGGGCAACTGAAAAACTGTTTTTT. This sequence encodes CATSTSSAGATEKLFF.

The chain uses TRBV24-1 and TRBJ2-5; TRBD1 agrees at 7 bases. This CDR3 is 15 amino acids long. The germline CDR1 and CDR2 sequences are KGHDR and SFDVKD. V was clipped by 5 bases and J by 1 base; unmatched bases: 6. The CDR3 sequence: CATSVPRGIQETQYF. The CDR3 region has the DNA TGTGCCACCAGTGTACCCAGGGGGATCCAAGAGACCCAGTACTTC.

This clonotype was seen a handful of times. The V call is TRBV30, the J call TRBJ1-1, with no clear D. This CDR3 is 11 amino acids long. V shed 1 base and J shed 10 bases, with 10 bases lying between them. Germline V gene sequence: CDR1 GTSNPN, CDR2 SVGIG (reference sequence). The CDR3 region is CAWSGPPGAFF. CDR3 DNA: TGTGCCTGGAGTGGACCCCCCGGAGCTTTCTTT.

This clonotype was counted many times. The V and J genes are TRBV20-1 and TRBJ2-7, with 7 bases aligning to TRBD1. CDR3 length equals 15 residues. The germline gives CDR1 DFQATT, CDR2 SNEGSKA (reference sequence). The V segment lost 1 base and the J segment 1 base; nucleotides outside the gene matches: 7. This CDR3 reads CSARAPGTVSYEQYF. DNA for the CDR3: TGCAGTGCTAGAGCGCCGGGGACAGTTTCCTACGAGCAGTACTTC.

V is TRBV10-3 and J is TRBJ2-2; 8 bases match TRBD1. J gave up 5 bases and V 9 bases, and 5 bases lay outside the gene matches. The germline V gene has CDR1 ENHRY and CDR2 SYGVKD. This CDR3 has 13 residues. The CDR3 DNA reads as TGTGCCATGGGTGACAGGGGTACCGGGGAGCTGTTTTTT. It yields the protein CAMGDRGTGELFF.

This clonotype was recorded once. Written as DNA, the CDR3 is TGTGCCAGTAGTATATTGAGGGACTCTGGGGCCAACGTCCTGACTTTC. It codes for CASSILRDSGANVLTF. The V and J genes are TRBV19 and TRBJ2-6, with D possibly TRBD2 on 5 matching bases. The CDR3 contains 16 residues. Germline CDR1 is LNHDA and CDR2 is SQIVND (reference sequence). V was pared by 2 bases and J by 0 bases, with 8 bases between.

The V gene is TRBV12-3 or TRBV12-4, the J gene TRBJ2-6; D remains ambiguous. Deletions cut 5 bases from V and 0 bases from J, with 8 bases between. The CDR3 is made up of 15 amino acids. The chain's CDR3 is CASSPTLSGANVLTF. In nucleotides, the CDR3 is TGTGCCAGCAGTCCTACCCTCTCTGGGGCCAACGTCCTGACTTTC.